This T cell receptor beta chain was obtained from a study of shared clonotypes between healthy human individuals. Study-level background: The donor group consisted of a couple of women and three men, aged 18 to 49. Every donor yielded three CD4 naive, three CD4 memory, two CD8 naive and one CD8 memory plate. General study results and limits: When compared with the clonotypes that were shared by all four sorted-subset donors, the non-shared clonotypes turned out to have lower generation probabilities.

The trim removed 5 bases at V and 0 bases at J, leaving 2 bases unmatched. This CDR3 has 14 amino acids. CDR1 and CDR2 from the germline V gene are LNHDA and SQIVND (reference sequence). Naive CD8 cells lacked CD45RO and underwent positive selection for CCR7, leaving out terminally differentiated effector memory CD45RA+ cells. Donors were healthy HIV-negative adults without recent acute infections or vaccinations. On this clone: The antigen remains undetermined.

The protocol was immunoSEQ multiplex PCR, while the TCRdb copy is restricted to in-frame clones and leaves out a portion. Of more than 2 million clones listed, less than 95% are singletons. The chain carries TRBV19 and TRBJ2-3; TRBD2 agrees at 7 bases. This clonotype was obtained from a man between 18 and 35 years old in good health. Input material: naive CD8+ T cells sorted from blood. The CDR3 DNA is TGTGCCAGTAGTTTACTAGCGAGCACAGATACGCAGTATTTT. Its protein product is CASSLLASTDTQYF.